The entry below describes one T cell receptor (beta chain). Sequencing used immunoSEQ multiplex PCR; TCRdb keeps in-frame clones, though not all of them. This sample has some 130,000 clones, with around 88% found just once. The sample originates from a study of blood T cell repertoires in COVID-19. Study summary: Samples representing acute and convalescent COVID-19 were sourced from the United States, Italy and Spain. PBMCs, B-cell-depleted T cells, or T cells were the source of the cDNA or gDNA that made up the material.

Germline V gene data show CDR1 as KGHSH and CDR2 as LQKENI. The CDR3 runs 14 residues. The V and J ends lost 4 bases and 6 bases respectively, with 13 bases between them. Sequences were obtained from peripheral blood. The chain uses TRBV18 and TRBJ2-4; TRBD1 is a possible D gene (5 bases). The source is a man aged 50 to 60 with acute or convalescent COVID-19. The CDR3 region is CASSRGGARNIQYF. The CDR3 DNA reads TGTGCCAGCTCACGAGGTGGGGCGCGAAACATTCAGTACTTC.